The source of this T cell receptor (beta chain) is a study of CD8+ T cells in alopecia areata. Broader study findings: Lesional scalp displayed greater clonality than normal scalp, most notably in alopecia totalis/universalis.

This clone was detected a few times. Its antigen is currently unknown. This CDR3 contains 12 residues. Germline CDR1 is SQVTM and CDR2 is ANQGSEA. RNA was isolated and reverse transcribed to cDNA, the sequencing template. Using immunoSEQ multiplex PCR, the repertoire was profiled, and TCRdb retains in-frame clones only, with some absent. The table lists under 150,000 clones, around 48% of them singletons. The origin of this receptor is a human donor with alopecia areata. The V gene is TRBV29-1, the J gene TRBJ2-1; D ambiguous. Sample: NKG2D-low CD8+ T cells sorted from blood. Here the CDR3 DNA reads TGCAGTGCCGCCCTAACGTACAATGAGCAGTTCTTC. It translates to CSAALTYNEQFF.